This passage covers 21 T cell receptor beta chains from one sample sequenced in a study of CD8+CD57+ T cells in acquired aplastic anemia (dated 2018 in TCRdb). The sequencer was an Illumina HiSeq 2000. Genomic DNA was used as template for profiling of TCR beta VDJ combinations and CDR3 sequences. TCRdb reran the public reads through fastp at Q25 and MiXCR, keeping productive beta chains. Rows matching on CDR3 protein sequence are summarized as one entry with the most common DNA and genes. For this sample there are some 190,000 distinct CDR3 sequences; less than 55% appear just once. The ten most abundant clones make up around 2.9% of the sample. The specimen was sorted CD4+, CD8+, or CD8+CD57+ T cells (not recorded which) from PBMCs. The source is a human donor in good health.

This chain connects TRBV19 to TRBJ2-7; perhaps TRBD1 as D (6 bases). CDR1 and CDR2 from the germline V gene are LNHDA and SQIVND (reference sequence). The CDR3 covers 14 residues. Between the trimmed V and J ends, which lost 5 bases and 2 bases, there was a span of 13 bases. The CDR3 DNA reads TGTGCCAGTAGTCCCTTAGGGGGTCCCTACGAGCAGTACTTC. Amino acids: CASSPLGGPYEQYF.

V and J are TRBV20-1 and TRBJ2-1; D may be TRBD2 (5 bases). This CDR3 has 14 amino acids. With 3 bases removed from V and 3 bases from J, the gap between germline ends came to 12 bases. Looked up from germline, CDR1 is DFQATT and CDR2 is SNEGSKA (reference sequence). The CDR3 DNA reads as TGCAGTGCTAGTGGGCTAGCAGGCTACAATGAGCAGTTCTTC. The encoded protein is CSASGLAGYNEQFF.

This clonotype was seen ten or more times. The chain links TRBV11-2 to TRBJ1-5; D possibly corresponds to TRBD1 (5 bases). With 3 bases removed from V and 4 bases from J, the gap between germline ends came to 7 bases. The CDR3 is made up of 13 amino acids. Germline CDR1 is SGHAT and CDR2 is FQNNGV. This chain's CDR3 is CASSLAGNQPQHF. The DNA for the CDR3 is TGTGCCAGCAGCTTGGCAGGGAATCAGCCCCAGCATTTT.

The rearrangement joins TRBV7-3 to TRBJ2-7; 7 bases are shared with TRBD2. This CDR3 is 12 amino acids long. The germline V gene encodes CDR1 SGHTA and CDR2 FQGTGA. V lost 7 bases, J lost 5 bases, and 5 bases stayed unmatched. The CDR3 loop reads CASTERDHEQYF. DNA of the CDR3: TGTGCCAGCACCGAGCGGGACCACGAGCAGTACTTC.

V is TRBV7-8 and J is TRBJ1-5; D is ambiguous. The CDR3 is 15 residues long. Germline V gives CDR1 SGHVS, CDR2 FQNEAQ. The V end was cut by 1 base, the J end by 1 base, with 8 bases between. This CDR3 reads CASSLVGVSNQPQHF. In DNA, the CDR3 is TGTGCCAGCAGCTTAGTCGGGGTGAGCAATCAGCCCCAGCATTTT.

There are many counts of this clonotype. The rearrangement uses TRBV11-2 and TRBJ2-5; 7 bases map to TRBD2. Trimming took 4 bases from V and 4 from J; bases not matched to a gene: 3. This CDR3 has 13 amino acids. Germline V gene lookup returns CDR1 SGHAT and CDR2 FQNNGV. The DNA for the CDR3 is TGTGCCAGCAGCTCGACTAGCAGAGAGACCCAGTACTTC. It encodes CASSSTSRETQYF.

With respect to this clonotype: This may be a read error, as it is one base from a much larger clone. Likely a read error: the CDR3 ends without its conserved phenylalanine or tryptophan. As DNA, the CDR3 is TGTGCCAGCAGCTTAAGCTCCTACAATGAGCAGTTCTGC. This gives the protein CASSLSSYNEQFC. The rearrangement links TRBV7-6 to TRBJ2-1, with D unclear. The CDR3 contains 13 residues. The V end was cut by 2 bases, the J end by 0 bases, with 2 bases between. Per the germline V gene, CDR1 is SGHVS and CDR2 is FNYEAQ.

CDR3 DNA: TGTGCCAGCAGCTTGGGCCTTAGGGAGACCCAGTACTTC. Its translation is CASSLGLRETQYF. This chain connects TRBV7-2 to TRBJ2-5, with D uncertain. V was cut by 3 bases and J by 5 bases, with 10 bases left in between. This CDR3 contains 13 residues. Looked up from germline, CDR1 is SGHTA and CDR2 is FQGNSA.

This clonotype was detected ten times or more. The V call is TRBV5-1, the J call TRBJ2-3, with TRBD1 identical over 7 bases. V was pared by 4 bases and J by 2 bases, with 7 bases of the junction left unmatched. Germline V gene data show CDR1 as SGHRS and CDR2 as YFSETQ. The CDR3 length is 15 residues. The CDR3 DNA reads TGCGCCAGCAGCCTGACAGGGCTTTCCACAGATACGCAGTATTTT. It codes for CASSLTGLSTDTQYF.

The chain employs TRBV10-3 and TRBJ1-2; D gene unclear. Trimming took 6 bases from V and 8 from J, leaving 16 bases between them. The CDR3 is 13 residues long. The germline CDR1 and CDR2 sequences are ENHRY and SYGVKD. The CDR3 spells CAISSGPEGGYTF. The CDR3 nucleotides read TGTGCCATCAGCAGCGGTCCTGAAGGGGGCTACACCTTC.

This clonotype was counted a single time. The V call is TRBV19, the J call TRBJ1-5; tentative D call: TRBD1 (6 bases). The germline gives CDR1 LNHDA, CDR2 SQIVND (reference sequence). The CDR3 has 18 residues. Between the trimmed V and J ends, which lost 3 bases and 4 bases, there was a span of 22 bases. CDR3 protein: CASSIRRKQGGSNQPQHF. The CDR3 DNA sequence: TGTGCCAGTAGTATCCGAAGGAAACAAGGGGGATCTAATCAGCCCCAGCATTTT.

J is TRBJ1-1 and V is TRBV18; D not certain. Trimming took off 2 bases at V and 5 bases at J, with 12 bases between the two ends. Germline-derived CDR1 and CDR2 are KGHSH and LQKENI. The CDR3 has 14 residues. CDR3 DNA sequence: TGTGCCAGCTCACCATTGGACCTGGGGACTGAAGCTTTCTTT. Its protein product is CASSPLDLGTEAFF. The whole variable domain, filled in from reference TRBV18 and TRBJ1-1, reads NAGVMQNPRHLVRRRGQEARLRCSPMKGHSHVYWYRQLPEEGLKFMVYLQKENIIDESGMPKERFSAEFPKEGPSILRIQQVVRGDSAAYFCASSPLDLGTEAFFGQGTRLTVV.

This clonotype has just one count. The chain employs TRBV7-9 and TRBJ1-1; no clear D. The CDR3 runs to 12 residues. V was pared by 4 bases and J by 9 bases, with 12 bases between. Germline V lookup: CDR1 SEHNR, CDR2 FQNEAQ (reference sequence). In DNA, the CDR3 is TGTGCCAGCAGCTACGAGGTAGGGAAAGCTTTCTTT. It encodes CASSYEVGKAFF.

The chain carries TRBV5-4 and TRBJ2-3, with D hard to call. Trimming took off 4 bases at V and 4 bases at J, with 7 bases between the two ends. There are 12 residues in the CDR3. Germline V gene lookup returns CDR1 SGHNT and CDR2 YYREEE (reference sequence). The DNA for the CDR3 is TGTGCCAGCAGCCCCCAGCCAGATACGCAGTATTTT. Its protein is CASSPQPDTQYF.

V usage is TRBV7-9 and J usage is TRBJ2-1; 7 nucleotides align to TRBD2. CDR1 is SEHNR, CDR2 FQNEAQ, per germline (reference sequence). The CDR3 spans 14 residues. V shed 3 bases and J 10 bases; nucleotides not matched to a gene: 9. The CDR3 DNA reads TGTGCCAGCAGCTTCTACGCGGGAGCATCGGAGCAGTTCTTC. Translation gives CASSFYAGASEQFF.

This chain's CDR3 is CASSIGRVRPYNEQFF. The CDR3 nucleotides read TGTGCCAGTAGTATAGGAAGAGTGAGACCGTACAATGAGCAGTTCTTC. The rearrangement uses TRBV19 and TRBJ2-1; D call uncertain. Germline lookup yields CDR1 LNHDA and CDR2 SQIVND (reference sequence). The CDR3 loop spans 16 amino acids. V lost 1 base and J 4 bases, leaving 14 bases between the germline ends.

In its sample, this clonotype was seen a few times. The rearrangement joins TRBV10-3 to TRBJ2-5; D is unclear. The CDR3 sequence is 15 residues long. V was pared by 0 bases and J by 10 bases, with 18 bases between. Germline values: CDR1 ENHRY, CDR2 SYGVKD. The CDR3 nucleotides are TGTGCCATCAGTGAGTCAGGTCTACCAGGTTGGGACCAGTACTTC. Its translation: CAISESGLPGWDQYF.

Here the CDR3 DNA reads TGTGCCAGCAGCCCGACAGGGAATGCTTCACCCCTCCACTTT. Its protein product is CASSPTGNASPLHF. The chain combines TRBV5-4 with TRBJ1-6; 7 nucleotides agree with TRBD1. The CDR3 is 14 amino acids. Germline V lookup: CDR1 SGHNT, CDR2 YYREEE (reference sequence). With 4 bases clipped from V and 9 bases from J, the junction kept 7 bases outside the gene matches.

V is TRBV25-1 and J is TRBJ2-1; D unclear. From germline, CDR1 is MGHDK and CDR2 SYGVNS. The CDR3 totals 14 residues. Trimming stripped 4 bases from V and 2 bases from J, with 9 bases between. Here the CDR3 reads CASSGTMTYNEQFF. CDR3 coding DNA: TGTGCCAGCAGTGGAACGATGACCTACAATGAGCAGTTCTTC.

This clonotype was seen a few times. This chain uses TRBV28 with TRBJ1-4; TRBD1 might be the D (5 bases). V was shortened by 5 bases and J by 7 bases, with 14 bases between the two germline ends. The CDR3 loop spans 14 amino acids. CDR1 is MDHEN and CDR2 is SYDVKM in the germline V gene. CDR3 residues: CASSHTGTGEKLFF. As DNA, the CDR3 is TGTGCCAGCAGTCATACAGGTACCGGTGAAAAACTGTTTTTT.

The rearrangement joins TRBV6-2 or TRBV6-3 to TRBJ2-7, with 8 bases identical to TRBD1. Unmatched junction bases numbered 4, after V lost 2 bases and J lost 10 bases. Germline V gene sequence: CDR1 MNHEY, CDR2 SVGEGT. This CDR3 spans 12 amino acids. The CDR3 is CASSYTDRGQYF. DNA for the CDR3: TGTGCCAGCAGTTACACCGACAGGGGACAGTACTTC.